This record covers a single TCR beta chain. This clone was observed once. What antigen it recognizes has not been identified. No much larger clone exists at a distance of one base, and base qualities are not known. Using the deep immunoSEQ assay, multiplex PCR amplified TCR CDR3 regions from genomic DNA. For each cell subset, the extracted genomic DNA was distributed evenly across all wells of several immunoSEQ 96-well plates, and each plate served as one replicate. For sorted subsets, roughly 200 ng of genomic DNA, equivalent to around 30,000 T cell genomes, went into each replicate PCR. Purified libraries were quantified with a Qubit 3.0 fluorometer, sized on a Bioanalyzer 2100, and re-quantified with the KAPA Library Quantification kit. Every immunoSEQ 96-well plate was sequenced on a dedicated single-read 150-cycle Illumina NextSeq 550 flow cell. The original methods were these. Because the immunoSEQ output included only junctional sequences and no quality scores, the filtering could not be the same as the filtering used for full-length reads. To assign V/J genes and CDR3, sequences were annotated against IMGT germline references using PyIR, a Python wrapper for IgBLAST v1.9. Reads were removed for weak V/J assignments (E-value above 1e-6), missing CDR3, stop codons, out-of-frame junctions, or ambiguous translated residues. V3J clonotypes were defined as sequences sharing an identical inferred V gene, J gene, and CDR3 amino acid sequence. Percentage overlap between repertoires was calculated by dividing the number of shared unique clonotypes by the size of the smaller repertoire. Richness of each repertoire was evaluated using RTK rarefaction, the Chao1 estimator, and Recon v2.1 estimates of unobserved clonotypes. For all TCRbeta clonotypes obtained by the gDNA method from a few donors, generation probabilities were computed with OLGA. TCRdb took over this immuneACCESS table, retaining in-frame rearrangements with V and J assigned. Such tables are incomplete; in checked studies, under half of the missing clones stem from an unresolved V gene, and the remainder is unexplained. V, J and clone size are those of that table, while D and trimming were read from the DNA. Here the sample has hundreds of thousands of clones; 95% to 97% occur a single time. The ten most abundant clones make up 0.11% of the sample.

CD8 naive samples were CD45RO-negative cells positively selected for CCR7, giving a CD45RA+CCR7+ population that excluded TemRA cells. Healthy HIV-negative adults with no recently reported acute infections or vaccinations were included as donors. Only Caucasian adults living in Nashville, Tennessee, USA were represented among the donors. Blood was obtained by leukapheresis, after which PBMCs were separated by Ficoll-Histopaque density gradient centrifugation and cryopreserved in liquid nitrogen vapor phase. Purity and quantity of every magnetically sorted T cell population were checked by analytical flow cytometry. Genomic DNA was isolated from every sorted fraction and measured by UV absorbance on a Nanodrop 2000c. The data were taken from a study of shared clonotypes between healthy human individuals (dated by TCRdb to 2018 to 2021). General notes on the study: A couple of women and a few men aged 18 to 49 years were included in the cohort. Per donor, three plates each were used for CD4 naive and CD4 memory, two for CD8 naive, and one for CD8 memory. The study deeply sequenced blood TCR repertoires of about 5 healthy adults to estimate repertoire size and the extent of clonotype sharing between individuals. To increase sequencing depth and limit assay-specific biases, different laboratories used diverse techniques to prepare libraries and sequence TCR repertoires. Per donor, leukapheresis produced somewhere between about 0.94 and 10 billion PBMCs.

Taken from cysteine to phenylalanine, the CDR3 has 15 residues. This entry keeps only the CDR3 DNA: 45 bases, framed from base 1. CDR1 and CDR2 were assigned from the germline V gene as SGHTS and YDEGEE. V is cut by 1 base and J by 5 bases, and the space between the germline ends is 12 bases. Study-wide conclusions, independent of this receptor: Naive subsets generally had larger estimated clonotype richness than memory subsets. Rarefaction of sorted-subset datasets indicated incomplete sequencing despite the large sequencing depth. Pairwise subsampling indicated that sequencing depth was expected to affect the degree of clonotype sharing among donors. When several donors were compared, the shared fraction of clonotypes was 5% to 6.5% for naive CD4, 3% to 4% for naive CD8, 2% to 2.5% for memory CD4, and 0.4% for memory CD8. Sampling was restricted to blood, and TCR repertoires in tissue are likely to differ from TCR repertoires in blood. The genetic and exposure-history diversity represented was limited by the small number of donors. Compared with non-shared clonotypes, the clonotypes found in all four sorted-subset donors had higher generation probabilities.

The rearranged chain carries TRBV5-8 and TRBJ2-2, and perhaps TRBD2 as D gene, on 5 matching bases. The sequence derives from a woman between 25 and 40 years old in good health. The sequenced sample consisted of naive CD8+ T cells sorted from blood. The cell subset or site label, as the study defines it: CD45RA+CCR7+. The DNA reads as follows: TGTGCCAGCAGCTTGATGATGGGGAGAACCGGGGAGCTGTTTTTT. Translated, it reads CASSLMMGRTGELFF.